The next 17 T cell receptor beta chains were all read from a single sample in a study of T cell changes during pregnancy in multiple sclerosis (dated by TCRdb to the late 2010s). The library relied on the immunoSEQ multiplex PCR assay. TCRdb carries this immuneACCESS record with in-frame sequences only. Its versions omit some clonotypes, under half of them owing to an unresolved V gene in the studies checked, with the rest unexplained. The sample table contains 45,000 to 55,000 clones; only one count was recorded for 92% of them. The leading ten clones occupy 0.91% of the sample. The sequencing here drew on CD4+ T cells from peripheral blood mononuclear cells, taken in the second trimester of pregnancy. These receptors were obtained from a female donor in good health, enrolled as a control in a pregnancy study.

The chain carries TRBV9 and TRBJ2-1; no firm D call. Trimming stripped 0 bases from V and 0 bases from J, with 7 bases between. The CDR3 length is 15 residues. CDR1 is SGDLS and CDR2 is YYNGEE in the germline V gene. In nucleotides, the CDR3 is TGTGCCAGCAGCGTAGAATGGGCCTCCTACAATGAGCAGTTCTTC. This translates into CASSVEWASYNEQFF.

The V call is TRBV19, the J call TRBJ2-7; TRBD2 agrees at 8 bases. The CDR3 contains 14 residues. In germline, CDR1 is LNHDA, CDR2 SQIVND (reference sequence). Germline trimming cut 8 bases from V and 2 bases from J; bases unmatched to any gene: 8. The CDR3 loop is CASGMGGLAYEQYF. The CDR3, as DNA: TGTGCCAGTGGGATGGGGGGACTAGCCTACGAGCAGTACTTC.

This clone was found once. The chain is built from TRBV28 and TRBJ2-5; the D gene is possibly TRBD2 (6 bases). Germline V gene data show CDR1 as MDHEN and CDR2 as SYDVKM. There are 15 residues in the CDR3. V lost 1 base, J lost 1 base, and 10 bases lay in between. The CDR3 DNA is TGTGCCAGCAGTTTATACGGGAGCGGCCAAGAGACCCAGTACTTC. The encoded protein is CASSLYGSGQETQYF.

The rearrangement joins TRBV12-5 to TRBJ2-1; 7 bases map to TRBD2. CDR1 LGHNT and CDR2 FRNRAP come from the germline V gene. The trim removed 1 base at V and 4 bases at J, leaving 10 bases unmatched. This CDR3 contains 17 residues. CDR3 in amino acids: CASGLDWGGSGYNEQFF. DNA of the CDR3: TGTGCTAGTGGTTTGGACTGGGGCGGGAGTGGGTACAATGAGCAGTTCTTC.

Here the CDR3 reads CASSQVTGEQPQHF. CDR3 nucleotide sequence: TGCGCCAGCAGCCAAGTGACAGGCGAACAGCCCCAGCATTTT. V gene TRBV4-1 combines with J gene TRBJ1-5; D is perhaps TRBD1 (6 bases). Germline V gives CDR1 MGHRA, CDR2 YSYEKL. The CDR3 has 14 amino acids. The V end lost 1 base, the J end lost 7 bases, and 11 bases lay between the germline ends.

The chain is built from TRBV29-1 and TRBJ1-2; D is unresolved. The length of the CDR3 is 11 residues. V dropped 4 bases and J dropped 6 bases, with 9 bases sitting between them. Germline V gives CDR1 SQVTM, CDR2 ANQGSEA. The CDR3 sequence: CSVGLEDGYTF. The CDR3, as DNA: TGCAGCGTTGGATTAGAGGATGGCTACACCTTC.

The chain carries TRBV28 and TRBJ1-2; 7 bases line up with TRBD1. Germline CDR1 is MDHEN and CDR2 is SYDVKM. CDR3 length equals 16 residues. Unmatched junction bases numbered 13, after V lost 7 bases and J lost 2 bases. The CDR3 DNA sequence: TGTGCCAGCACGAGTTTAACAGGGGTGTGGAACTATGGCTACACCTTC. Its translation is CASTSLTGVWNYGYTF.

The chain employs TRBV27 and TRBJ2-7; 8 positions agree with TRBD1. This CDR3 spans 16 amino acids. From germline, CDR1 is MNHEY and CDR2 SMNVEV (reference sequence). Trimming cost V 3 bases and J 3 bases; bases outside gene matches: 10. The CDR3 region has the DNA TGTGCCAGCAGTTTCCCCCCAGGACAGGGTGGCTACGAGCAGTACTTC. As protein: CASSFPPGQGGYEQYF.

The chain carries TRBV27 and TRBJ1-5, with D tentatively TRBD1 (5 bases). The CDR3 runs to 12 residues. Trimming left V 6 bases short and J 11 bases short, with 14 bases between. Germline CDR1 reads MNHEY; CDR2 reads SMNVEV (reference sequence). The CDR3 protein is CASRGRAGTQHF. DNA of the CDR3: TGTGCCAGCAGAGGTAGGGCAGGGACCCAGCATTTT.

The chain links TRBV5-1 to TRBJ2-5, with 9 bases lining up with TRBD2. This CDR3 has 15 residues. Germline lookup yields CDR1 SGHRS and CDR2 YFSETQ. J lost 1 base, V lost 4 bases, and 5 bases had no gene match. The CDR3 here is CASSLLLAGQETQYF. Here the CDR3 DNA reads TGCGCCAGCAGCCTACTACTAGCGGGCCAAGAGACCCAGTACTTC.

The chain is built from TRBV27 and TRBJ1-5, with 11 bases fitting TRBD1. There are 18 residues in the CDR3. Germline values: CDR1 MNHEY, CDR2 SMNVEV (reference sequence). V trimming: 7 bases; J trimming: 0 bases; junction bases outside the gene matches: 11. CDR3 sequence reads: CASNPPGQGGISNQPQHF. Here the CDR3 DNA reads TGTGCCAGCAACCCTCCGGGACAGGGGGGGATTAGCAATCAGCCCCAGCATTTT.

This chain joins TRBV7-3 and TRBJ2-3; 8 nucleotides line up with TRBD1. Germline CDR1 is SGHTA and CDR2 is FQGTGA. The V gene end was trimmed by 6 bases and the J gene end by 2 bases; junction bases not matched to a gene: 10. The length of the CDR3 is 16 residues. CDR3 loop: CASSFRRTGYTDTQYF. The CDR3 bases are TGTGCCAGCAGTTTTCGAAGGACAGGGTACACAGATACGCAGTATTTT.

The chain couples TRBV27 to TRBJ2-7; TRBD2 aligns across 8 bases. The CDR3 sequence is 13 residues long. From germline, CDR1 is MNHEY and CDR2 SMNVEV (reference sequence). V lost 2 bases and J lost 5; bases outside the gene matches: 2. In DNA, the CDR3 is TGTGCCAGCAGTTTAGGACTAGCCGACGAGCAGTACTTC. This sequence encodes CASSLGLADEQYF.

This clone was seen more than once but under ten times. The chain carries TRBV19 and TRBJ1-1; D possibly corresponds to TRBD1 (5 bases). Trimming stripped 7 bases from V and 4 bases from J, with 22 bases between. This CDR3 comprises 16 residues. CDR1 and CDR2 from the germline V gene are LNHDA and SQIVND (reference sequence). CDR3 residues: CASNSAQAGRSTEAFF. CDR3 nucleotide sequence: TGTGCCAGTAATTCAGCGCAGGCGGGACGGTCCACTGAAGCTTTCTTT.

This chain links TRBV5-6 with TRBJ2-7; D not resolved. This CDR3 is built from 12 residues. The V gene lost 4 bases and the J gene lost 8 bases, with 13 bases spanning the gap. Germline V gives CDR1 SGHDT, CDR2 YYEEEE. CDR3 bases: TGTGCCAGCAGCCGTGACACTCCTCAGCAGTACTTC. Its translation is CASSRDTPQQYF.

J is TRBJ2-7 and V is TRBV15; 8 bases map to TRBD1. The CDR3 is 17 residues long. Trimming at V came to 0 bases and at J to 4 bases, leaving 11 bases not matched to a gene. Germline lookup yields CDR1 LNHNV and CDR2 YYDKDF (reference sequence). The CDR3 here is CATSREYRAGGIYEQYF. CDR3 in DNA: TGTGCCACCAGCAGAGAATACCGGGCAGGGGGCATTTACGAGCAGTACTTC. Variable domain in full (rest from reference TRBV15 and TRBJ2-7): DAMVIQNPRYQVTQFGKPVTLSCSQTLNHNVMYWYQQKSSQAPKLLFHYYDKDFNNEADTPDNFQSRRPNTSFCFLDIRSPGLGDTAMYLCATSREYRAGGIYEQYFGPGTRLTVT.

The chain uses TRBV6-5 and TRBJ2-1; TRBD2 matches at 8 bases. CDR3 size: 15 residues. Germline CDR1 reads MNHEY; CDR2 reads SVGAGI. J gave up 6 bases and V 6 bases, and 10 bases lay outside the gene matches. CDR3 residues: CASSRSGTRVNEQFF. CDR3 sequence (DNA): TGTGCCAGCAGCCGCTCCGGGACTAGGGTCAATGAGCAGTTCTTC.